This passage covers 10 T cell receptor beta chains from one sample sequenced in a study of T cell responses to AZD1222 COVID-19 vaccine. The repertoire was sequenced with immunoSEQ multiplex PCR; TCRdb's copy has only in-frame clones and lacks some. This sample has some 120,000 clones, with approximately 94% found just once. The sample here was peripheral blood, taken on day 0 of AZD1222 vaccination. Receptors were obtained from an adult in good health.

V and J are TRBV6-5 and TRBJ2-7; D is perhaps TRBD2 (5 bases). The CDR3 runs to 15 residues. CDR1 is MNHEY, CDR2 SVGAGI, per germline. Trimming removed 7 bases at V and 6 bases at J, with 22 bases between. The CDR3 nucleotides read TGTGCCAGCACACACGCGGCTAGCCGGCTAGGCGAGCAGTACTTC. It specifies CASTHAASRLGEQYF.

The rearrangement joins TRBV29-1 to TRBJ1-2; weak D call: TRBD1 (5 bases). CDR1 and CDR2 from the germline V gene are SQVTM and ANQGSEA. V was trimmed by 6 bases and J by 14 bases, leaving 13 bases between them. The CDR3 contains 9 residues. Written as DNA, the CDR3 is TGCAGCGTAGGGACCCGCCCTACCTTC. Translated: CSVGTRPTF.

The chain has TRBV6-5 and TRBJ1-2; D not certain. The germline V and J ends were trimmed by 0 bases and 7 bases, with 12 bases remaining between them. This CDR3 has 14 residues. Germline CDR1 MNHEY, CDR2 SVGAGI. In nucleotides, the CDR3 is TGTGCCAGCAGTTACTCGATGGAGGGTGGTGGCTACACCTTC. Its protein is CASSYSMEGGGYTF.

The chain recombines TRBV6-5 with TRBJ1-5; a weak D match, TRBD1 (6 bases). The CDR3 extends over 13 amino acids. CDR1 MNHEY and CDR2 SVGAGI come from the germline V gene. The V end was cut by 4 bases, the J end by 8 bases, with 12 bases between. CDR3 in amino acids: CASSSRQVEPQHF. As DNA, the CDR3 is TGTGCCAGCAGTTCCCGACAGGTGGAGCCCCAGCATTTT.

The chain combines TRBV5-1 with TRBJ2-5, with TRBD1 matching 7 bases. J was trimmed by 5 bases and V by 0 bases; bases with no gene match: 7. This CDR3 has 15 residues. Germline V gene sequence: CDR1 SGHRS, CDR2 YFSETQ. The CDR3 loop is CASSLAGTDPETQYF. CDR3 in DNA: TGCGCCAGCAGCTTGGCCGGGACAGACCCGGAGACCCAGTACTTC.

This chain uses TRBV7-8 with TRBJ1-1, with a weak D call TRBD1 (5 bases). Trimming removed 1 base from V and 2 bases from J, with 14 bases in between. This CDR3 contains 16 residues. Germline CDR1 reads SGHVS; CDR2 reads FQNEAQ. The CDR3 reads CASSLGGRLENTEAFF. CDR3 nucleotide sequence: TGTGCCAGCAGCTTAGGGGGCAGGTTAGAAAACACTGAAGCTTTCTTT. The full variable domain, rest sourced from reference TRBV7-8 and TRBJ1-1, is GAGVSQSPRYKVAKRGQDVALRCDPISGHVSLFWYQQALGQGPEFLTYFQNEAQLDKSGLPSDRFFAERPEGSVSTLKIQRTQQEDSAVYLCASSLGGRLENTEAFFGQGTRLTVV.

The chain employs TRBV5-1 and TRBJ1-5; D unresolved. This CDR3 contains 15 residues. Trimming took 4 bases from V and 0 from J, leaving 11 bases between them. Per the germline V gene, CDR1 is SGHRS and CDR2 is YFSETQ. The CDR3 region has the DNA TGCGCCAGCAGCAAGGACGGATATAGCAATCAGCCCCAGCATTTT. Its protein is CASSKDGYSNQPQHF. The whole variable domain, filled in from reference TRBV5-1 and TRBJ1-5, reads KAGVTQTPRYLIKTRGQQVTLSCSPISGHRSVSWYQQTPGQGLQFLFEYFSETQRNKGNFPGRFSGRQFSNSRSEMNVSTLELGDSALYLCASSKDGYSNQPQHFGDGTRLSIL.

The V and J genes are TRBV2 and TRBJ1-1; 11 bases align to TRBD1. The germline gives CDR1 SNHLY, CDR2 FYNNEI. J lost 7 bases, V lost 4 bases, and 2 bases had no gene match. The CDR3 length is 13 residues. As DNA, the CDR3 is TGTGCCAGCAGTGGGGGGACAGGGGGTGAAGCTTTCTTT. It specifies CASSGGTGGEAFF.

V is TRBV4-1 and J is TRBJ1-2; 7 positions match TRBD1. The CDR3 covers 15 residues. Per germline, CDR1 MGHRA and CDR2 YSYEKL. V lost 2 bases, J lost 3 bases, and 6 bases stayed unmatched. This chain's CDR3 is CASSQTRGLDYGYTF. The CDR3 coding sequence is TGCGCCAGCAGCCAAACAAGGGGGCTGGACTATGGCTACACCTTC.

The CDR3 loop is CASTLGYEQYF. The CDR3 DNA follows: TGTGCCAGCACCCTCGGCTACGAGCAGTACTTC. The chain uses TRBV12-3 or TRBV12-4 and TRBJ2-7; D is undetermined. The CDR3 length is 11 residues. V lost 7 bases and J lost 3, with 7 bases in between.